A selection of T cell receptor beta chains follows, all from one sample in a study of T cells in Graves' hyperthyroidism and ophthalmopathy. TCRdb processed the multiplex PCR reads anew with MiXCR; each CDR3 protein has one entry. The sample holds some 460,000 distinct CDR3 sequences, 15% to 19% seen once. Sequencing was done on a sample of blood. These receptors came from a woman aged 18-30 years with Graves' hyperthyroidism. CDR3s include the opening cysteine and the closing phenylalanine or tryptophan. A D gene is named only where the DNA matches it firmly. Only some rows state a clone size, as once, few, many or a class for expanded clones.

>-|TRBJ1-2|many|TRBV7-9
TGTGCCAGCAGCCCCAGGGTATCCTATGGCTACACCTTC
CASSPRVSYGYTF
>-|TRBJ2-7|many|TRBV4-1
TGCGCCAGCAGCCATGCTTCAAAGGACGAGCAGTACTTC
CASSHASKDEQYF
>-|TRBJ2-7|-|TRBV2
TGTGCCAGCAGTGAGGACATGATCAGTCTCCTGGACTACGAGCAGTACTTC
CASSEDMISLLDYEQYF
>TRBD1|TRBJ2-5|many|TRBV7-3
TGTGCCAGCAGCCCAGGGGGTGGAAGGGAGACCCAGTACTTC
CASSPGGGRETQYF
>-|TRBJ2-7|few|TRBV4-1
TGCGCCAGCAGCCAGAGCGTCCACGGGTACGAGCAGTACTTC
CASSQSVHGYEQYF
>-|TRBJ2-5|many|TRBV6-5
TGTGCCAGCAGTTACACCCGACAGGGCGGGAACCAGTACTTC
CASSYTRQGGNQYF
>-|TRBJ2-7|many|TRBV29-1
TGCAGCGCAGGGGAGAGGACCTACGAGCAGTACTTC
CSAGERTYEQYF
>TRBD1|TRBJ2-7|-|TRBV7-9
TGTGCCAGCAGTTACGGGACAGGGAGCTCGTCTGTGTCCTACGAGCAGTACTTC
CASSYGTGSSSVSYEQYF
>-|TRBJ2-3|few|TRBV28
TGTGCCAGCAGCGAGTCCGGCGGGGATACGCAGTATTTT
CASSESGGDTQYF
>TRBD2|TRBJ2-7|few|TRBV6-1
TGTGCCAGCAGCCATGGGACTAGTATCGAGCAGTACTTC
CASSHGTSIEQYF
>TRBD1|TRBJ2-1|many|TRBV20-1
TGCAGTGCTAGTCGCGCTCCGGGACAGGGGGCCGCCAATGAGCAGTTCTTC
CSASRAPGQGAANEQFF
>-|TRBJ1-2|many|TRBV27
TGTGCCAGCAGTCCGGACTTCCAACCGGGAAACTATGGCTACACCTTC
CASSPDFQPGNYGYTF
>-|TRBJ2-5|-|TRBV6-6
TGTGCCAGCAGTTACTCGAGGACTTCCGAGGCCCAGTACTTC
CASSYSRTSEAQYF
>-|TRBJ1-2|many|TRBV6-1
TGTGCCAGCAGTAAGACAGCCCAGGGCGGCTACACCTTC
CASSKTAQGGYTF
>TRBD1|TRBJ1-1|many|TRBV30
TGTGCCTGGAGTGCAGGGACAGGGGAAGCTTTCTTT
CAWSAGTGEAFF
>-|TRBJ2-7|-|TRBV28
TGTGCCAGCAGTTTGCCCGTATCGGTCTCCTACGAGCAGTACTTC
CASSLPVSVSYEQYF
>-|TRBJ1-2|many|TRBV28
TGTGCCAGCAAAGCACAATCCTATGGCTACACCTTC
CASKAQSYGYTF
>-|TRBJ2-5|-|TRBV5-1
TGCGCCAGCAGCTTTCGGGCCGCCCCCGGGGAGACCCAGTACTTC
CASSFRAAPGETQYF
>-|TRBJ2-2|many|TRBV7-2
TGTGCCAGCAGCTTAAGTACTACGTTTACCGGGGAGCTGTTTTTT
CASSLSTTFTGELFF
>-|TRBJ1-5|many|TRBV6-1
TGTGCCAGCAGTCGTCCCCTGGATCAGCCCCAGCATTTT
CASSRPLDQPQHF
>-|TRBJ2-1|many|TRBV5-1
TGCGCCAGCACGGGTGGCGGGACTTACAATGAGCAGTTCTTC
CASTGGGTYNEQFF
>TRBD1|TRBJ1-2|many|TRBV10-3
TGTGCCACCGAGGGACAGGGGGTCGGCTACACCTTC
CATEGQGVGYTF
>-|TRBJ2-3|many|TRBV3-1
TGTGCCAGCAGCCAACTGCAGGAGCGGGCCTCAGATACGCAGTATTTT
CASSQLQERASDTQYF
>-|TRBJ1-5|-|TRBV7-2
TGTGCCAGCAGCCCTTTCTCCCCTCCGGGGGCCCAGCATTTT
CASSPFSPPGAQHF
>-|TRBJ2-2|-|TRBV6-1
TGTGCCAGCAGTCGATTCAGGGGCCTCTCGAACACCGGGGAGCTGTTTTTT
CASSRFRGLSNTGELFF
>-|TRBJ1-1|-|TRBV7-9
TGTGCCAGCAGCTTTTCGACGGGTTACACTGAAGCTTTCTTT
CASSFSTGYTEAFF
>TRBD1|TRBJ2-1|many|TRBV7-9
TGTGCCAGCAGCTTGTATACAGGGGGTATTGAGCAGTTCTTC
CASSLYTGGIEQFF
>TRBD2|TRBJ2-5|many|TRBV13
TGTGCCAGCAGCTTAAGGGCCCGACTAGCGGGAGGGGGTGAGACCCAGTACTTC
CASSLRARLAGGGETQYF
>TRBD1|TRBJ1-2|-|TRBV7-9
TGTGCCAGCAGTAGGGTACAGGGGGCCTGGTATGGCTACACCTTC
CASSRVQGAWYGYTF
>TRBD1|TRBJ2-7|many|TRBV5-8
TGTGCCAGCAGCTTAAGGCAGGGGGTGCCCTACGAGCAGTACTTC
CASSLRQGVPYEQYF
>TRBD1|TRBJ1-5|few|TRBV19
TGTGCCAGTAGTATGACAGGGGAGCAGCCCCAGCATTTT
CASSMTGEQPQHF
>TRBD2|TRBJ2-5|few|TRBV5-1
TGCGCCAGCAGCCGTAGCGGGGCCCCCCAAGAGACCCAGTACTTC
CASSRSGAPQETQYF
>TRBD2|TRBJ2-7|many|TRBV7-3
TGTGCCAGCAGCCGAGACCCCCGGGACTACGGCAACTACGAGCAGTACTTC
CASSRDPRDYGNYEQYF
>-|TRBJ2-6|few|TRBV6-1
TGTGCCAGCAGCCGCAGGGGCCCCCACTCTGGGGCCAACGTCCTGACTTTC
CASSRRGPHSGANVLTF
>-|TRBJ1-5|many|TRBV20-1
TGCAGTGCTAGTCCGAGTGAAGGGGAAAGGAATCAGCCCCAGCATTTT
CSASPSEGERNQPQHF
>TRBD2|TRBJ2-3|many|TRBV20-1
TGCAGTGCCGGCTATAGCGGGGGCACAGATACGCAGTATTTT
CSAGYSGGTDTQYF
>-|TRBJ2-1|few|TRBV19
TGTGCCAGTAGTATAGGGACATCCTTTCGAAATGAGCAGTTCTTC
CASSIGTSFRNEQFF
>-|TRBJ1-3|-|TRBV7-6
TGTGCCAGCAGCTTAGGGGACGACTCTGGAAACACCATATATTTT
CASSLGDDSGNTIYF
>-|TRBJ2-7|-|TRBV3-1
TGTGCCAGCAGCCAAGAAGGCGCGGCCTCCTACGAGCAGTACTTC
CASSQEGAASYEQYF
>TRBD1|TRBJ2-2|few|TRBV5-1
TGCGCCAGCAGCTTGCTCTTCTCGTGGACAGGGAACACCGGGGAGCTGTTTTTT
CASSLLFSWTGNTGELFF
>-|TRBJ2-6|few|TRBV24-1
TGTGCCACCAGTCCCGGGATCCTCTCTGGGGCCAACGTCCTGACTTTC
CATSPGILSGANVLTF
>-|TRBJ2-1|few|TRBV5-5
TGTGCCAGCAGCCGTAACAGCTACAATGAGCAGTTCTTC
CASSRNSYNEQFF
>-|TRBJ2-5|many|TRBV2
TGTGCCAGCAGAGGGGGAGAGACCCAGTACTTC
CASRGGETQYF